The 23 T cell receptor beta chains in this list originate from one sample, sequenced in a study of T cells in Graves' hyperthyroidism and ophthalmopathy. RNA transcripts gave rise to amplified TCR beta CDR3 regions. The HTBI primer set drove a first-round RT-PCR of the TCR CDR3. TCRdb reprocessed the multiplex PCR reads with MiXCR, giving one entry per CDR3 protein. The sample holds approximately 600,000 distinct CDR3 sequences, 20% seen once. Sequencing was carried out using blood. Receptor source: a man aged 25 to 40 with Graves' ophthalmopathy.

The CDR3 protein is CASSQDGLAGSSYEQYF. In nucleotides, the CDR3 is TGTGCCAGCAGCCAAGACGGACTAGCCGGGAGCTCCTACGAGCAGTACTTC. This chain connects TRBV11-2 to TRBJ2-7; 8 bases match TRBD2. The germline V gene encodes CDR1 SGHAT and CDR2 FQNNGV. This CDR3 has 17 amino acids. V trimming: 5 bases; J trimming: 0 bases; junction bases outside the gene matches: 12.

This clonotype turned up a few times. V usage is TRBV12-3 or TRBV12-4 and J usage is TRBJ1-1; D is uncertain. The V gene lost 1 base and the J gene lost 0 bases, with 6 bases spanning the gap. The CDR3 length is 14 residues. CDR3 loop: CASSLGHMNTEAFF. The CDR3 region has the DNA TGTGCCAGCAGTTTAGGACACATGAACACTGAAGCTTTCTTT.

The chain employs TRBV7-8 and TRBJ2-1; the D call may be TRBD1 or TRBD2 (5 bases each). Trimming shortened V by 1 base and J by 6 bases, and 16 bases separated the two germline ends. The CDR3 spans 16 residues. Germline lookup yields CDR1 SGHVS and CDR2 FQNEAQ. CDR3 sequence reads: CASSLGLAGIFNEQFF. In nucleotides, the CDR3 is TGTGCCAGCAGCTTAGGGCTAGCAGGGATTTTCAATGAGCAGTTCTTC.

This clonotype was observed many times. The rearrangement uses TRBV28 and TRBJ2-7; the match to TRBD2 covers 10 bases. There are 16 residues in the CDR3. V lost 8 bases, J lost 0 bases, and 10 bases stayed unmatched. In germline, CDR1 is MDHEN, CDR2 SYDVKM. CDR3 in amino acids: CASRPEAGGFSYEQYF. The CDR3 DNA is TGTGCCAGCCGCCCCGAAGCGGGAGGGTTCTCCTACGAGCAGTACTTC. Based on the CDR3 plus reference TRBV28 and TRBJ2-7, the full variable domain is DVKVTQSSRYLVKRTGEKVFLECVQDMDHENMFWYRQDPGLGLRLIYFSYDVKMKEKGDIPEGYSVSREKKERFSLILESASTNQTSMYLCASRPEAGGFSYEQYFGPGTRLTVT.

Only a few counts were recorded for this clonotype. The chain carries TRBV6-6 and TRBJ2-7; D possibly matches TRBD1 or TRBD2 (6 bases each). With 2 bases removed from V and 4 bases from J, the gap between germline ends came to 9 bases. The CDR3 contains 13 residues. Germline V gene lookup returns CDR1 MNHNY and CDR2 SVGAGI (reference sequence). CDR3 in amino acids: CASSYRGVYEQYF. The CDR3 DNA reads as TGTGCCAGCAGTTACAGGGGGGTGTACGAGCAGTACTTC.

A remark on this clonotype: One end of the junction varies from germline; a read error may be responsible. The J gene is TRBJ2-2, the V gene TRBV5-4; 10 positions match TRBD1. The CDR3 consists of 16 residues. CDR1 and CDR2 (germline): SGHNT, YYREEE (reference sequence). CDR3 residues: CASSLPGQGGTGEPFF. The CDR3 bases are TGTGCCAGCAGCTTGCCCGGACAGGGGGGAACCGGGGAGCCGTTTTTT.

The chain couples TRBV10-1 to TRBJ2-3, with TRBD2 matching 7 bases. CDR3 length: 13 residues. V dropped 9 bases and J dropped 6; count of bases not matched to a gene: 9. Germline V gene data show CDR1 as WNHNN and CDR2 as SYGVQD (reference sequence). The CDR3 loop reads CARGGSGADTQYF. CDR3 DNA: TGCGCCAGGGGGGGAAGCGGGGCCGATACGCAGTATTTT.

This clonotype has just a few counts. Here the CDR3 reads CASSSSTGGKTEAFF. CDR3 DNA sequence: TGTGCCAGCAGTTCATCTACAGGGGGCAAGACTGAAGCTTTCTTT. The chain is built from TRBV6-2 or TRBV6-3 and TRBJ1-1; TRBD1 agrees at 9 bases. Looked up from germline, CDR1 is MNHEY and CDR2 is SVGEGT. The CDR3 runs 15 residues. After removal of 4 bases from V and 5 bases from J, the junction contained 8 bases not matched to a gene.

This clonotype was recorded a few times. The chain links TRBV24-1 to TRBJ2-3; 7 nucleotides match TRBD1. Losses at the gene ends were 4 bases for V and 3 bases for J; bases not matched to a gene: 3. Per the germline V gene, CDR1 is KGHDR and CDR2 is SFDVKD. This CDR3 has 14 residues. The chain's CDR3 is CATSDADRTDTQYF. CDR3 nucleotides: TGTGCCACCAGTGACGCGGACAGGACAGATACGCAGTATTTT.

J is TRBJ1-5 and V is TRBV28; D perhaps matches TRBD1 (6 bases). CDR3 length equals 17 residues. Trimming removed 6 bases at V and 6 bases at J, with 24 bases between. CDR1 is MDHEN and CDR2 is SYDVKM in the germline V gene. The CDR3 region has the DNA TGTGCCAGCAGCGCACCCCTACTCACAGGGCGCAGTCAGCCCCAGCATTTT. Translated, it gives CASSAPLLTGRSQPQHF.

On this clonotype: This may be a read error: a much more frequent sequence differs by one nucleotide. The chain couples TRBV28 to TRBJ1-1, with unresolved D. Germline V gives CDR1 MDHEN, CDR2 SYDVKM. This CDR3 comprises 12 residues. CDR3 residues: CASSLAKGEALF. Here the CDR3 DNA reads TGTGCCAGCAGTCTAGCTAAGGGTGAAGCTCTCTTT.

This clonotype appeared a few times. The CDR3 DNA follows: TGTGCCATCAGTCCCGGCAATGAGCAGTTCTTC. It translates to CAISPGNEQFF. This rearrangement joins TRBV10-3 to TRBJ2-1; the D is unclear. The V end lost 5 bases, the J end lost 6 bases, and 5 bases lay between the germline ends. Germline CDR1 ENHRY, CDR2 SYGVKD. There are 11 residues in the CDR3.

The V gene is TRBV5-1, the J gene TRBJ1-4; 11 nucleotides match TRBD1. J was trimmed by 4 bases and V by 4 bases; bases with no gene match: 6. The CDR3 contains 16 residues. Germline CDR1 and CDR2: SGHRS and YFSETQ. The CDR3 DNA sequence: TGCGCCAGCAGCAATGGACAGGGGGCCATTAATGAAAAACTGTTTTTT. As protein: CASSNGQGAINEKLFF.

This chain uses TRBV6-2 or TRBV6-3 with TRBJ2-5; 7 positions agree with TRBD2. There are 15 residues in the CDR3. The V gene end was trimmed by 5 bases and the J gene end by 12 bases; junction bases not matched to a gene: 18. Germline V lookup: CDR1 MNHEY, CDR2 SVGEGT. CDR3 region: CASSPAGGSGETKYF. The CDR3 nucleotides are TGTGCCAGCAGTCCTGCCGGCGGGAGTGGGGAGACAAAGTACTTC.

The chain has TRBV10-3 and TRBJ2-5, with D uncertain. The V gene's germline CDR1 is ENHRY and CDR2 SYGVKD. The CDR3 has 11 amino acids. Trimming pared 8 bases from V and 5 bases from J, leaving 9 bases between. This CDR3 is CAIGPRETQYF. For the CDR3, the DNA is TGTGCCATCGGGCCCCGGGAGACCCAGTACTTC.

This chain links TRBV30 with TRBJ2-3, with 9 positions matching TRBD2. Germline CDR1 is GTSNPN and CDR2 is SVGIG (reference sequence). The CDR3 has 16 residues. The J segment lost 3 bases and the V segment lost 2 bases, leaving 9 bases of the junction unmatched. The CDR3 loop is CAWSSRREGRTDTQYF. CDR3 DNA: TGTGCCTGGAGTAGTAGGCGGGAGGGCCGAACAGATACGCAGTATTTT.

This rearrangement joins TRBV27 to TRBJ2-1; D is ambiguous. The CDR3 totals 16 residues. V lost 3 bases and J lost 0, with 12 bases in between. Germline assignment: CDR1 MNHEY and CDR2 SMNVEV (reference sequence). This CDR3 reads CASSFDLSSSYNEQFF. Written as DNA, the CDR3 is TGTGCCAGCAGTTTCGACCTCTCAAGCTCCTACAATGAGCAGTTCTTC.

There are many counts of this clonotype. The chain's CDR3 is CASSLGVSDTQYF. The CDR3 DNA is TGTGCCAGCAGCTTAGGGGTCTCAGATACGCAGTATTTT. This chain connects TRBV7-2 to TRBJ2-3, with D hard to call. CDR1 SGHTA and CDR2 FQGNSA come from the germline V gene. The CDR3 runs to 13 residues. The ends were cut back, 1 base at V and 4 bases at J, with 6 bases in the middle.

The rearrangement uses TRBV7-9 and TRBJ2-3; TRBD2 agrees at 9 bases. Germline lookup yields CDR1 SEHNR and CDR2 FQNEAQ (reference sequence). Trimming took 0 bases from V and 2 from J; bases not matched to a gene: 6. This CDR3 has 17 residues. The CDR3 protein is CASSLASRLAVTDTQYF. The CDR3 coding sequence is TGTGCCAGCAGCTTAGCGTCGCGACTAGCGGTCACAGATACGCAGTATTTT.

This clonotype was recorded at least ten times. The chain recombines TRBV28 with TRBJ2-5, with D maybe TRBD1 (5 bases). Trimming removed 5 bases at V and 8 bases at J, with 21 bases between. The CDR3 runs to 15 residues. CDR1 and CDR2 (germline): MDHEN, SYDVKM. In DNA, the CDR3 is TGTGCCAGCAGTGGCCTTGACAGCACCAAGAGAACCCAGTACTTC. It translates to CASSGLDSTKRTQYF.

The table lists this clonotype with a few counts. The chain uses TRBV20-1 and TRBJ1-2; 8 nucleotides align to TRBD1. Trimming at V came to 0 bases and at J to 10 bases, leaving 10 bases not matched to a gene. The germline CDR1 and CDR2 sequences are DFQATT and SNEGSKA (reference sequence). CDR3 length: 14 residues. In nucleotides, the CDR3 is TGCAGTGCTAGAGAAGACCGGACAGGGAGTTTCTACACCTTC. Translated: CSAREDRTGSFYTF.

V gene TRBV20-1 combines with J gene TRBJ2-6; 10 bases match TRBD2. CDR1 is DFQATT, CDR2 SNEGSKA, per germline (reference sequence). This CDR3 has 16 residues. With 2 bases clipped from V and 5 bases from J, the junction kept 6 bases outside the gene matches. The CDR3 is CSARTSGAFWANVLTF. The CDR3 nucleotides read TGCAGTGCTAGAACTAGCGGGGCCTTTTGGGCCAACGTCCTGACTTTC.

The rearrangement uses TRBV7-8 and TRBJ2-7; 9 nucleotides agree with TRBD2. CDR3 length: 16 residues. V shed 0 bases and J 2 bases; nucleotides not matched to a gene: 5. CDR1 and CDR2 (germline): SGHVS, FQNEAQ. CDR3 DNA sequence: TGTGCCAGCAGCTTAGCCCTAGCGGGAACTACCTACGAGCAGTACTTC. Amino acids: CASSLALAGTTYEQYF.